The present T cell receptor (beta chain) was sequenced within a study of identical twins. This clonotype was observed a few times. Every one of the donors was a healthy Caucasian. V was pared by 4 bases and J by 9 bases, with 12 bases between. This CDR3 region has 12 residues. Germline CDR1 MDHEN, CDR2 SYDVKM. TCRdb independently ran MiXCR on the 5' RACE reads; one entry per CDR3 protein. Here the sample spans 640,000 or so distinct CDR3 sequences, around 6% being singletons. The sequence was collected from a young man in good health. This chain joins TRBV28 and TRBJ1-1; D gene unclear. Sequencing used naive T cells sorted from blood. The CDR3 coding sequence is TGTGCCAGCAGTTATCGCATTATGCAAGCTTTCTTT. It encodes CASSYRIMQAFF.